These T cell receptor beta chains were read from a single sample in a study of OX40 agonist ivuxolimab in advanced cancers. Generated by immunoSEQ multiplex PCR, the TCRdb table keeps only in-frame clones and is missing some. The data contain about 70,000 clones, approximately 90% of them singletons. Source: CD4+ or CD8+ T cells sorted from blood, taken in a trial of the OX40 agonist ivuxolimab. These TCRs come from an adult with an advanced solid tumor such as melanoma, head and neck, liver or kidney cancer. Both conserved end residues are part of each CDR3. A D gene is named only where the DNA matches it firmly.

J: TRBJ1-5
D: .
V: TRBV28
CDR3: CASSPRPYQPQHF
DNA: TGTGCCAGCAGCCCCCGGCCCTATCAGCCCCAGCATTTT

J: TRBJ1-2
D: .
V: TRBV6-6
CDR3: CASRQGSVGYTF
DNA: TGTGCCAGCAGACAGGGATCGGTCGGCTACACCTTC

J: TRBJ2-1
D: .
V: TRBV5-6
CDR3: CASSLFGQNNEQFF
DNA: TGTGCCAGCAGCTTGTTCGGGCAGAACAATGAGCAGTTCTTC

J: TRBJ2-3
D: .
V: TRBV5-4
CDR3: CASSPMSRRSTDTQYF
DNA: TGTGCCAGCAGCCCCATGTCGCGCAGGTCCACAGATACGCAGTATTTT

J: TRBJ2-2
D: .
V: TRBV7-3
CDR3: CASSTGFTGELFF
DNA: TGTGCCAGCAGCACAGGGTTCACCGGGGAGCTGTTTTTT

J: TRBJ2-2
D: TRBD1
V: TRBV7-2
CDR3: CASSGPDRGAGELFF
DNA: TGTGCCAGCAGCGGCCCGGACAGGGGTGCCGGGGAGCTGTTTTTT

J: TRBJ1-4
D: TRBD1
V: TRBV7-3
CDR3: CASSLGGQANEKLFF
DNA: TGTGCCAGCAGCTTAGGGGGACAGGCTAATGAAAAACTGTTTTTT

J: TRBJ1-4
D: .
V: TRBV6-1
CDR3: CASSEGRGPDEKLFF
DNA: TGTGCCAGCAGTGAAGGACGAGGTCCGGATGAAAAACTGTTTTTT

J: TRBJ1-2
D: .
V: TRBV7-9
CDR3: CASSLGGANYGYTF
DNA: TGTGCCAGCAGCTTGGGGGGTGCTAACTATGGCTACACCTTC

J: TRBJ2-1
D: TRBD1
V: TRBV6-6
CDR3: CASRLGQGAGNEQFF
DNA: TGTGCCAGCAGGCTAGGACAGGGGGCGGGCAATGAGCAGTTCTTC

J: TRBJ2-1
D: TRBD2
V: TRBV19
CDR3: CASSIRASGGGEQFF
DNA: TGTGCCAGTAGTATACGGGCTAGCGGGGGTGGAGAGCAGTTCTTC

J: TRBJ2-5
D: .
V: TRBV27
CDR3: CASSLDRQETQYF
DNA: TGTGCCAGCAGTCTGGACAGACAAGAGACCCAGTACTTC

J: TRBJ2-1
D: .
V: TRBV28
CDR3: CASATDSSYNEQFF
DNA: TGTGCCAGCGCGACAGACTCCTCCTACAATGAGCAGTTCTTC

J: TRBJ1-2
D: .
V: TRBV6-1
CDR3: CASRMSGFGYYGYTF
DNA: TGTGCCAGCAGGATGAGCGGGTTCGGCTACTATGGCTACACCTTC

J: TRBJ1-4
D: .
V: TRBV19
CDR3: CASSATGTNEKLFF
DNA: TGTGCCAGTAGCGCGACAGGAACTAATGAAAAACTGTTTTTT

J: TRBJ1-3
D: .
V: TRBV28
CDR3: CASSLSPGSSGNTIYF
DNA: TGTGCCAGCAGTTTATCTCCAGGTAGCTCTGGAAACACCATATATTTT

J: TRBJ1-1
D: .
V: TRBV21-1
CDR3: CASSQRGQGVQSLQAFF
DNA: TGTGCCAGCAGCCAAAGAGGACAGGGGGTCCAATCACTCCAAGCTTTCTTT

J: TRBJ1-5
D: .
V: TRBV28
CDR3: CASRGDQPQHF
DNA: TGTGCCAGCAGGGGGGATCAGCCCCAGCATTTT

J: TRBJ2-2
D: .
V: TRBV9
CDR3: CASSVGVNTGELFF
DNA: TGTGCCAGCAGCGTCGGAGTTAACACCGGGGAGCTGTTTTTT

J: TRBJ2-3
D: .
V: TRBV25-1
CDR3: CASSEENGEDTQYF
DNA: TGTGCCAGCAGTGAGGAGAACGGAGAGGATACGCAGTATTTT

J: TRBJ2-5
D: .
V: TRBV11-2
CDR3: CASSLFLETQYF
DNA: TGTGCCAGCAGCTTATTCCTGGAGACCCAGTACTTC

J: TRBJ2-5
D: .
V: TRBV6-5
CDR3: CASSRPDGQRETQYF
DNA: TGTGCCAGCAGTCGGCCCGACGGACAGCGTGAGACCCAGTACTTC